Listed here are 9 T cell receptor beta chains from one sample, sequenced in a study of blood T cell repertoires in COVID-19. TCRdb's copy holds only in-frame clones and misses some; the assay was immunoSEQ multiplex PCR. The sample holds around 72,000 clones; around 78% are singletons and the top ten take around a sixth. The sequencing sample was made of peripheral blood. All receptors come from a woman older than 75 with acute or convalescent COVID-19.

The rearrangement joins TRBV30 to TRBJ2-1, with D possibly being TRBD2 (5 bases). Deletions cut 1 base from V and 2 bases from J, with 9 bases between. The CDR3 runs to 14 residues. Per the germline V gene, CDR1 is GTSNPN and CDR2 is SVGIG (reference sequence). The CDR3, as DNA: TGTGCCTGGAGTGGGACTGATACCTACAATGAGCAGTTCTTC. Protein product: CAWSGTDTYNEQFF. The full variable domain, with the rest looked up from reference TRBV30 and TRBJ2-1, is SQTIHQWPATLVQPVGSPLSLECTVEGTSNPNLYWYRQAAGRGLQLLFYSVGIGQISSEVPQNLSASRPQDRQFILSSKKLLLSDSGFYLCAWSGTDTYNEQFFGPGTRLTVL.

This clone has only one observation. The chain links TRBV18 to TRBJ2-1; 12 bases match TRBD2. This CDR3 contains 19 residues. J gave up 0 bases and V 1 base, and 7 bases lay outside the gene matches. CDR1 and CDR2 from the germline V gene are KGHSH and LQKENI. CDR3 nucleotide sequence: TGTGCCAGCTCACCACGGACTAGCGGGACTTTCAGCTCCTACAATGAGCAGTTCTTC. This gives the protein CASSPRTSGTFSSYNEQFF.

The chain combines TRBV4-2 with TRBJ1-2; D might be TRBD1 (6 bases). CDR1 is LGHNA and CDR2 is YNFKEQ in the germline V gene. The germline V and J ends were trimmed by 0 bases and 4 bases, with 12 bases remaining between them. The CDR3 is 15 amino acids. The CDR3 nucleotides are TGTGCCAGCAGCCAAGAGGACAGAACAGTCTATGGCTACACCTTC. Amino acids: CASSQEDRTVYGYTF.

The genes are TRBV7-6 and TRBJ2-1; tentative D call: TRBD1 (5 bases). There are 15 residues in the CDR3. Trimming removed 0 bases at V and 6 bases at J, with 12 bases between. Germline V gene lookup returns CDR1 SGHVS and CDR2 FNYEAQ. The CDR3 region has the DNA TGTGCCAGCAGCTTAGCGATGCAGGGAACCAATGAGCAGTTCTTC. Its translation is CASSLAMQGTNEQFF.

The rearrangement links TRBV10-3 to TRBJ2-3; weak D call: TRBD2 (5 bases). Germline CDR1 is ENHRY and CDR2 is SYGVKD. This CDR3 contains 14 residues. The V end lost 4 bases, the J end lost 6 bases, and 14 bases lay between the germline ends. Here the CDR3 DNA reads TGTGCCATCAGTGGTCTCGGAGTAGCGGATACGCAGTATTTT. Its translation is CAISGLGVADTQYF.

V usage is TRBV6-6 and J usage is TRBJ2-1; 9 bases are a match to TRBD1. Looked up from germline, CDR1 is MNHNY and CDR2 is SVGAGI (reference sequence). The CDR3 length is 15 residues. Unmatched junction bases numbered 8, after V lost 6 bases and J lost 5 bases. Here the CDR3 DNA reads TGTGCCAGCAGCTCCGGGACAGGGAGGGACAATGAGCAGTTCTTC. Translating gives CASSSGTGRDNEQFF.

J is TRBJ1-2 and V is TRBV7-9; TRBD1 aligns across 8 bases. V was clipped by 5 bases and J by 1 base; unmatched bases: 9. This CDR3 contains 16 residues. The germline V gene has CDR1 SEHNR and CDR2 FQNEAQ (reference sequence). Written as DNA, the CDR3 is TGTGCCAGCAGCCCACATCAGGGGGCTCATAACTATGGCTACACCTTC. It encodes CASSPHQGAHNYGYTF.

The chain employs TRBV9 and TRBJ2-1; D may be TRBD2 (5 bases). Germline V gene data show CDR1 as SGDLS and CDR2 as YYNGEE. The germline V and J ends were trimmed by 5 bases and 5 bases, with 20 bases remaining between them. The CDR3 runs 16 residues. Written as DNA, the CDR3 is TGTGCCAGCAGTCTGGAGCTAGCCGGAAACAACAATGAGCAGTTCTTC. Protein: CASSLELAGNNNEQFF.

CDR3 sequence (DNA): TGTGCCAGCAGTTCTGTCCCCAGCGGGGAGCTGTTTTTT. This encodes CASSSVPSGELFF. V usage is TRBV27 and J usage is TRBJ2-2; D call uncertain. Deletions cut 4 bases from V and 7 bases from J, with 10 bases between. The length of the CDR3 is 13 residues. Germline values: CDR1 MNHEY, CDR2 SMNVEV (reference sequence).